The sequence of this T cell receptor beta chain was determined in a study of monozygotic twins with inflammatory bowel disease. General observations from the study: Fewer shared clonotypes with others were found in IBD patients than in healthy twins, especially with disease activity. By inverse Simpson index, TCRbeta diversity was lower in IBD patients than in healthy co-twins.

For this clonotype: Its specificity is not known.

Reprocessing the 5' RACE reads, TCRdb reports a single entry for every CDR3 protein and omits DNA. This repertoire includes about 150,000 distinct CDR3 sequences. The sequenced material came from blood. The receptor was isolated from a human donor with ulcerative colitis or Crohn's disease, or a healthy co-twin of an affected twin (not recorded which).

Here the CDR3 reads CASSAGHRGAYGETQYF. The chain has TRBV25-1 and TRBJ2-5; the TCRdb call, TRBD2, lacks DNA for checking. The CDR3 runs to 17 residues. Germline lookup yields CDR1 MGHDK and CDR2 SYGVNS.